A single sample is the source of the 25 T cell receptor beta chains below, sequenced in a study of T cell therapy after organ transplantation. Therapy product cells were restimulated with a CMV peptide pool for four to five hours, then IFN-gamma-secreting cells were captured. What these receptors recognize is not known. Clones were sequenced by immunoSEQ multiplex PCR, and TCRdb holds only the in-frame ones, with some missing. The sample has several hundred clones, roughly two thirds seen once. Input material: cultured CD8+ T cells. Receptors were obtained from a human patient who had received a solid organ transplant and had CMV disease. The T cells may partly be graft donor cells.

This clone was detected only a few times. The chain links TRBV7-9 to TRBJ1-6; D might be TRBD1 (5 bases). Germline-derived CDR1 and CDR2 are SEHNR and FQNEAQ (reference sequence). Trimming removed 5 bases at V and 10 bases at J, with 18 bases between. This CDR3 is 15 amino acids long. The CDR3 loop reads CASSPMDGRGSPLHF. As DNA, the CDR3 is TGTGCCAGCAGCCCGATGGACGGAAGGGGCTCACCCCTCCACTTT.

The chain links TRBV19 to TRBJ1-6; 7 bases are a match to TRBD1. The V gene's germline CDR1 is LNHDA and CDR2 SQIVND (reference sequence). V shed 7 bases, J shed 9 bases, and the junction held 27 bases outside the gene matches. The CDR3 runs 20 residues. The CDR3 loop is CASIPDRSLLCSGGVSPLHF. In DNA form, the CDR3 reads TGTGCCAGTATTCCGGACAGGAGCCTTTTGTGTTCGGGGGGGGTTTCACCCCTCCACTTT.

This chain links TRBV27 with TRBJ1-2; TRBD1 might be the D (5 bases). Germline V gene data show CDR1 as MNHEY and CDR2 as SMNVEV (reference sequence). This CDR3 is built from 14 residues. Trimming stripped 2 bases from V and 6 bases from J, with 13 bases between. The CDR3 protein is CASSLGGDSNGYTF. CDR3 sequence (DNA): TGTGCCAGCAGTTTAGGAGGGGACTCTAATGGCTACACCTTC.

The rearrangement uses TRBV4-3 and TRBJ1-2; no clear D gene. Trimming removed 0 bases from V and 2 bases from J, with 13 bases in between. CDR3 length: 16 amino acids. Per germline, CDR1 LGHNA and CDR2 YSLEER. CDR3 region: CASSQDRLPLNYGYTF. The CDR3 coding sequence is TGCGCCAGCAGCCAAGATCGCCTACCCCTAAACTATGGCTACACCTTC.

As DNA, the CDR3 is TGTGCCAGCAGAAAAGGATACCCTGGAAACACCATATATTTT. Translated, it gives CASRKGYPGNTIYF. The V call is TRBV27, the J call TRBJ1-3, with no clear D. Germline V gene lookup returns CDR1 MNHEY and CDR2 SMNVEV (reference sequence). This CDR3 is 14 amino acids long. V lost 6 bases to trimming and J lost 2 bases, with 11 bases between them.

The rearrangement joins TRBV6-1 to TRBJ2-7; D is ambiguous. Germline CDR1 reads MNHNS; CDR2 reads SASEGT. There are 11 residues in the CDR3. The ends were cut back, 6 bases at V and 3 bases at J, with 6 bases in the middle. The CDR3 sequence is CASSLGYEQYF. CDR3 nucleotide sequence: TGTGCCAGCAGCTTGGGCTACGAGCAGTACTTC.

The gene calls are TRBV2 and TRBJ1-4; 7 positions match TRBD1. V shed 5 bases and J 5 bases; nucleotides not matched to a gene: 8. From germline, CDR1 is SNHLY and CDR2 FYNNEI. The CDR3 is 15 amino acids. CDR3 region: CASSSYGTENEKLFF. For the CDR3, the DNA is TGTGCCAGCAGTTCCTACGGGACAGAGAATGAAAAACTGTTTTTT. The complete variable domain, with remaining parts taken from reference TRBV2 and TRBJ1-4, reads EPEVTQTPSHQVTQMGQEVILRCVPISNHLYFYWYRQILGQKVEFLVSFYNNEISEKSEIFDDQFSVERPDGSNFTLKIRSTKLEDSAMYFCASSSYGTENEKLFFGSGTQLSVL.

The rearrangement links TRBV6-5 to TRBJ1-1; D not certain. This CDR3 has 14 amino acids. Germline V gene lookup returns CDR1 MNHEY and CDR2 SVGAGI. The V and J ends lost 0 bases and 2 bases respectively, with 7 bases between them. The CDR3 is CASSYSGTNTEAFF. The CDR3 nucleotides read TGTGCCAGCAGTTACTCGGGCACAAACACTGAAGCTTTCTTT.

The CDR3 spells CASSEALSYNEQFF. As DNA, the CDR3 is TGTGCCAGCAGTGAGGCACTATCCTACAATGAGCAGTTCTTC. V is TRBV2 and J is TRBJ2-1; D is unresolved. The germline gives CDR1 SNHLY, CDR2 FYNNEI. Between the trimmed V and J ends, which lost 3 bases and 1 base, there was a span of 7 bases. The CDR3 runs to 14 residues.

A note on this clone: A read error may produce the germline difference seen at one junction end. J is TRBJ1-2 and V is TRBV5-3; 7 bases agree with TRBD1. TRBV5-3 is reported as an ORF; its role is uncertain. The CDR3 covers 14 residues. CDR3 loop: CASSLGTALGGYTF. As DNA, the CDR3 is TGTGCCAGCAGCTTAGGGACAGCCCTAGGTGGCTACACCTTC.

The chain carries TRBV29-1 and TRBJ2-1; D is perhaps TRBD2 (6 bases). V gave up 3 bases and J gave up 5 bases, with 14 bases separating them. The CDR3 is 14 amino acids. CDR1 is SQVTM and CDR2 is ANQGSEA in the germline V gene. CDR3 protein: CSVDYWRGNNEQFF. The CDR3 DNA reads as TGCAGCGTTGACTACTGGAGGGGCAACAATGAGCAGTTCTTC.

The gene calls are TRBV4-2 and TRBJ2-3; a possible D gene is TRBD2 (7 bases). The CDR3 runs to 17 residues. V lost 0 bases and J 5 bases, leaving 18 bases between the germline ends. Germline V CDR1 and CDR2: LGHNA, YNFKEQ. The chain's CDR3 is CASSQDLVGGRGDTQYF. The CDR3 coding sequence is TGTGCCAGCAGCCAAGATCTTGTGGGGGGGCGGGGAGATACGCAGTATTTT.

The chain employs TRBV6-5 and TRBJ1-2; D gene ambiguous. CDR1 and CDR2 from the germline V gene are MNHEY and SVGAGI. This CDR3 has 12 residues. The V gene lost 6 bases and the J gene lost 4 bases, with 9 bases spanning the gap. The CDR3, as DNA: TGTGCCAGCAGGTCCGTCCGCTATGGCTACACCTTC. Translating it yields CASRSVRYGYTF.

The V and J genes are TRBV20-1 and TRBJ2-1; D is uncertain. From germline, CDR1 is DFQATT and CDR2 SNEGSKA (reference sequence). V gave up 1 base and J gave up 5 bases, with 3 bases separating them. The CDR3 length is 11 residues. The CDR3 bases are TGCAGTGCTAGAGGCCACAATGAGCAGTTCTTC. It specifies CSARGHNEQFF.

This clone was recorded a few times. The genes are TRBV10-3 and TRBJ2-7; D perhaps matches TRBD2 (5 bases). The V gene's germline CDR1 is ENHRY and CDR2 SYGVKD. Trimming cost V 8 bases and J 4 bases, with 21 bases left between them. The CDR3 totals 15 residues. This CDR3 is CAIAAVGQLGYEQYF. Written as DNA, the CDR3 is TGTGCCATCGCGGCGGTTGGGCAACTAGGTTACGAGCAGTACTTC.

The chain links TRBV5-8 to TRBJ2-7; no definite D call. In germline, CDR1 is SGHTS, CDR2 YDEGEE. Between the trimmed V and J ends, which lost 1 base and 4 bases, there was a span of 0 bases. The length of the CDR3 is 10 residues. The CDR3 DNA is TGTGCCAGCAGCTTGTACGAGCAGTACTTC. This codes for CASSLYEQYF.

On this clone: This same CDR3 is encoded by further DNA sequences in the sample. The chain is built from TRBV6-5 and TRBJ2-5; D is tentatively TRBD1 or TRBD2 (5 bases each). CDR1 and CDR2 from the germline V gene are MNHEY and SVGAGI. V was pared by 5 bases and J by 2 bases, with 12 bases between. The CDR3 extends over 14 amino acids. Here the CDR3 DNA reads TGTGCCAGCAGTACCGGGGCCGAGCAAGAGACCCAGTACTTC. Translated: CASSTGAEQETQYF.

The gene calls are TRBV18 and TRBJ1-1; TRBD1 aligns across 10 bases. There are 15 residues in the CDR3. Germline V gene data show CDR1 as KGHSH and CDR2 as LQKENI. J lost 2 bases, V lost 8 bases, and 8 bases had no gene match. CDR3: CASTRDRGRNTEAFF. The CDR3 nucleotides read TGTGCCAGCACAAGGGACAGGGGTCGTAACACTGAAGCTTTCTTT.

This chain uses TRBV5-1 with TRBJ2-2, with TRBD1 matching over 9 bases. CDR3 size: 14 residues. The trim removed 5 bases at V and 6 bases at J, leaving 5 bases unmatched. CDR1 and CDR2 from the germline V gene are SGHRS and YFSETQ. The CDR3 loop reads CASRSGQGAGELFF. In DNA form, the CDR3 reads TGCGCCAGCAGGTCGGGACAGGGTGCCGGGGAGCTGTTTTTT.

This chain links TRBV2 with TRBJ2-7; maybe TRBD1 (6 bases). The CDR3 consists of 14 residues. V was cut by 5 bases and J by 3 bases, with 14 bases left in between. Germline-derived CDR1 and CDR2 are SNHLY and FYNNEI. The CDR3 protein is CASSQSEQGYEQYF. The CDR3 bases are TGTGCCAGCAGTCAATCCGAACAGGGCTACGAGCAGTACTTC.

V usage is TRBV5-6 and J usage is TRBJ2-7, with unresolved D. V shed 1 base and J shed 4 bases, with 0 bases lying between them. This CDR3 is built from 10 residues. The germline V gene encodes CDR1 SGHDT and CDR2 YYEEEE. The CDR3 protein is CASSLYEQYF. The CDR3 nucleotides are TGTGCCAGCAGCTTGTACGAGCAGTACTTC.

V is TRBV2 and J is TRBJ2-7, with D unresolved. Trimming took 5 bases from V and 7 from J, leaving 12 bases between them. The CDR3 consists of 12 residues. Germline CDR1 is SNHLY and CDR2 is FYNNEI. The CDR3 spells CASSNTQVEQYF. DNA of the CDR3: TGTGCCAGCAGTAATACTCAGGTGGAGCAGTACTTC.

This clone has a single count. The rearrangement joins TRBV6-6 to TRBJ1-2, with D possibly TRBD1 on 5 matching bases. The germline V and J ends were trimmed by 5 bases and 1 base, with 17 bases remaining between them. CDR3 length: 16 amino acids. Germline V lookup: CDR1 MNHNY, CDR2 SVGAGI (reference sequence). CDR3 amino acids: CASSGYQGQLNYGYTF. Written as DNA, the CDR3 is TGTGCCAGCAGTGGATATCAAGGACAACTTAACTATGGCTACACCTTC.

J is TRBJ1-2 and V is TRBV6-4; D is perhaps TRBD1 (6 bases). Deletions cut 7 bases from V and 0 bases from J, with 18 bases between. There are 16 residues in the CDR3. Germline V gene data show CDR1 as MRHNA and CDR2 as SNTAGT. The DNA of the CDR3 is TGTGCCAGCATCCTGGCAGGGGCACGGACTAACTATGGCTACACCTTC. Protein product: CASILAGARTNYGYTF.

The rearrangement uses TRBV7-2 and TRBJ1-5; D is unresolved. The V gene lost 1 base and the J gene lost 6 bases, with 10 bases spanning the gap. The CDR3 covers 14 residues. Looked up from germline, CDR1 is SGHTA and CDR2 is FQGNSA. In nucleotides, the CDR3 is TGTGCCAGCAGCTTAGTTCAGGTTGGTCAGCCCCAGCATTTT. Protein: CASSLVQVGQPQHF.